This T cell receptor beta chain was retrieved from a study of OX40 agonist ivuxolimab in advanced cancers. Blood got drawn at baseline, again on cycle 4 day 1, and then on cycle 7 day 1. Unmatched junction bases numbered 8, after V lost 4 bases and J lost 1 base. The CDR3 runs 18 residues. The germline V gene encodes CDR1 SGHRS and CDR2 YFSETQ. Here immunoSEQ multiplex PCR was the method, and the copy in TCRdb shows in-frame clones only, minus some. The sample has roughly 70,000 clones; over 65% are singletons. The chain carries TRBV5-1 and TRBJ2-3; TRBD2 matches at 14 bases. Sequencing was performed on CD4+ or CD8+ T cells sorted from blood, taken in a trial of the OX40 agonist ivuxolimab. This receptor was obtained from an adult with an advanced solid tumor such as melanoma, head and neck, liver or kidney cancer. The DNA for the CDR3 is TGCGCCAGCAGCCCGACCGGGACTAGCGGGAGAGGCACAGATACGCAGTATTTT. This sequence encodes CASSPTGTSGRGTDTQYF.